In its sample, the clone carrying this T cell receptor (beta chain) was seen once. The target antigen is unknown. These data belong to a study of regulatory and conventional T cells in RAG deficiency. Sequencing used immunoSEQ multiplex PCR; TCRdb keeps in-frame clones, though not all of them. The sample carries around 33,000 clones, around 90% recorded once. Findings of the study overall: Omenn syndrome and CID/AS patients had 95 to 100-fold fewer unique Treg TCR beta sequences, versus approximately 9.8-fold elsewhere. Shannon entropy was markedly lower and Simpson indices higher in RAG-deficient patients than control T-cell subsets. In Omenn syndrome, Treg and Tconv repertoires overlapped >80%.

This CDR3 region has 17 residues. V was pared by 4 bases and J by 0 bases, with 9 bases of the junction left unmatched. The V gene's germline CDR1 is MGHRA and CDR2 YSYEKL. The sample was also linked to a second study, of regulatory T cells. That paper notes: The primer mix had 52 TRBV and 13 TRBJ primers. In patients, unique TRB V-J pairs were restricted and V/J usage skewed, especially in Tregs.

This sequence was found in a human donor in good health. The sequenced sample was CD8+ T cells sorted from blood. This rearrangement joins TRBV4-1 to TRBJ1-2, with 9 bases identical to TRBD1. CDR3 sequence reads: CASSLAGTGIANYGYTF. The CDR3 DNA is TGCGCCAGCAGCCTAGCCGGGACAGGGATAGCTAACTATGGCTACACCTTC.